In this sample, the clone carrying this T cell receptor (beta chain) turned up many times. Its antigen is not identified. V shed 3 bases and J shed 1 base, with 9 bases lying between them. The CDR3 is 14 amino acids. CDR1 and CDR2 (germline): SGHAT, FQNNGV. The data stem from a study of T cells in Graves' hyperthyroidism and ophthalmopathy. General observations from the study: Most expanded thyroid clonotypes above 0.001 recurred in blood. It was a median approximately 7.1 months before onset that the model predicted ophthalmopathy.

Patients aged 18 to 65 with hyperthyroidism were newly diagnosed, with duration under 2 months. It was approximately 9.4 ml of fresh peripheral blood that supplied the PBMCs. Amplification of TCR beta CDR3 regions was performed using RNA transcripts as template. Primed by the HTBI set, a first-round RT-PCR was run on the TCR CDR3. TCRdb called the multiplex PCR reads again in MiXCR, with one record for every CDR3 protein. The sample includes fewer than 550,000 distinct CDR3 sequences, approximately 15% of them seen just once. What was sequenced was blood. The source of this sequence is a woman between 18 and 30 years old with Graves' hyperthyroidism. The gene calls are TRBV11-2 and TRBJ2-5, with D unclear. CDR3 amino acids: CASSFGRFQETQYF. CDR3 nucleotide sequence: TGTGCCAGCAGCTTCGGGCGGTTCCAAGAGACCCAGTACTTC.